One sample yielded the 8 T cell receptor beta chains listed below, sequenced in a study of cytomegalovirus exposure and HLA in healthy donors. The PCR contained 60 Vbeta and 13 Jbeta primers. Clones were read by immunoSEQ multiplex PCR, and TCRdb kept only the in-frame ones, dropping some. The sample shows about 200,000 clones, 82% of them seen only once. Material: PBMCs. All receptors derive from a woman aged 35 to 49 in good health and CMV-seronegative.

The chain combines TRBV28 with TRBJ1-6, with D possibly matching TRBD1 (5 bases). The V end lost 10 bases, the J end lost 14 bases, and 21 bases lay between the germline ends. The CDR3 covers 13 residues. CDR1 is MDHEN and CDR2 is SYDVKM in the germline V gene. The CDR3 loop is CATQGFFYRALHF. CDR3 DNA: TGTGCCACCCAGGGATTTTTTTATCGAGCCCTCCACTTT.

V gene TRBV7-6 combines with J gene TRBJ2-2, with TRBD2 matching 9 bases. After removal of 2 bases from V and 10 bases from J, the junction contained 5 bases not matched to a gene. CDR1 SGHVS and CDR2 FNYEAQ come from the germline V gene. This CDR3 comprises 14 residues. Here the CDR3 reads CASSLLAGLEELFF. CDR3 bases: TGTGCCAGCAGCTTACTAGCGGGATTGGAGGAGCTGTTTTTT.

V and J are TRBV5-1 and TRBJ1-4; tentatively, D is TRBD1 (6 bases). The V gene's germline CDR1 is SGHRS and CDR2 YFSETQ. V was trimmed by 4 bases and J by 8 bases, leaving 18 bases between them. CDR3 length: 15 amino acids. The CDR3 sequence is CASSQQGWLGEKLFF. The CDR3, as DNA: TGCGCCAGCAGCCAACAGGGATGGTTAGGCGAAAAACTGTTTTTT. The entire variable domain, with the rest obtained from reference TRBV5-1 and TRBJ1-4, is as follows: KAGVTQTPRYLIKTRGQQVTLSCSPISGHRSVSWYQQTPGQGLQFLFEYFSETQRNKGNFPGRFSGRQFSNSRSEMNVSTLELGDSALYLCASSQQGWLGEKLFFGSGTQLSVL.

This chain joins TRBV5-1 and TRBJ2-2; D possibly corresponds to TRBD1 (5 bases). Trimming removed 6 bases from V and 0 bases from J, with 12 bases in between. CDR1 and CDR2 (germline): SGHRS, YFSETQ. The CDR3 length is 15 residues. The CDR3 loop reads CASTLRQTNTGELFF. CDR3 coding DNA: TGCGCCAGCACCCTTAGACAGACGAACACCGGGGAGCTGTTTTTT.

The V and J genes are TRBV10-3 and TRBJ2-1, with D maybe TRBD2 (6 bases). Germline V gene lookup returns CDR1 ENHRY and CDR2 SYGVKD. The CDR3 is 13 residues long. Trimming cost V 11 bases and J 5 bases, with 16 bases left between them. The CDR3 sequence: CAGSGLFNNEQFF. CDR3 DNA: TGTGCCGGTAGCGGACTCTTTAACAATGAGCAGTTCTTC.

There are a few counts of this clone. The V gene is TRBV6-6, the J gene TRBJ1-5, with TRBD1 as a possible D gene (5 bases). Germline V gene sequence: CDR1 MNHNY, CDR2 SVGAGI (reference sequence). Trimming took off 2 bases at V and 7 bases at J, with 9 bases between the two ends. This CDR3 spans 13 amino acids. CDR3 nucleotide sequence: TGTGCCAGCAGTTACGGGGGAGGCCAGCCCCAGCATTTT. Residues: CASSYGGGQPQHF.

This chain joins TRBV2 and TRBJ1-5, with D maybe TRBD1 (5 bases). The CDR3 is made up of 13 amino acids. Trimming removed 4 bases from V and 1 base from J, with 5 bases in between. Germline V gene lookup returns CDR1 SNHLY and CDR2 FYNNEI. The CDR3 is CASSGTSNQPQHF. CDR3 nucleotide sequence: TGTGCCAGCAGTGGGACAAGCAATCAGCCCCAGCATTTT.

The chain employs TRBV6-1 and TRBJ2-1; TRBD2 agrees at 9 bases. This CDR3 has 13 amino acids. V was pared by 7 bases and J by 10 bases, with 8 bases of the junction left unmatched. Germline CDR1 and CDR2: MNHNS and SASEGT. The CDR3 is CASKAGGPREQFF. CDR3 DNA: TGTGCCAGCAAGGCGGGAGGGCCTAGAGAGCAGTTCTTC.